A single sample is the source of the 31 T cell receptor beta chains below, sequenced in a study of T cells in localized non-small cell lung cancer (dated by TCRdb to 2018 to 2021). Libraries came from the immunoSEQ multiplex PCR assay. This is the immuneACCESS table as TCRdb keeps it, with only in-frame sequences that have V and J called. A part of the clones is gone; compared with another copy, unresolved V genes explain less than half, and the rest is unexplained. Counted in this sample were some 51,000 clones; 80% to 90% of them appeared once. The top ten hold roughly 5.5% of the sample. This specimen was peripheral blood, taken before any cancer treatment. The receptors here all came from a woman aged 35-70 years with stage I lung adenocarcinoma.

As concerns this clone: Sequence at one end of the junction differs from germline and may be a read error. The chain uses TRBV28 and TRBJ1-4; D might be TRBD1 (5 bases). CDR1 is MDHEN, CDR2 SYDVKM, per germline. This CDR3 has 14 residues. The CDR3 sequence is CASSLYGTKEKLFF. The CDR3 DNA sequence: TGTGCCAGCAGCTTATACGGGACGAAGGAAAAACTGTTTTTT.

The rearrangement joins TRBV9 to TRBJ2-2; TRBD1 matches 8 bases. The V and J ends lost 2 bases and 0 bases, in that order; junction bases with no gene match: 3. CDR3 size: 16 residues. The germline V gene has CDR1 SGDLS and CDR2 YYNGEE. The CDR3 sequence is CASSVVQGANTGELFF. DNA of the CDR3: TGTGCCAGCAGCGTTGTACAGGGGGCGAACACCGGGGAGCTGTTTTTT.

The chain joins TRBV4-3 to TRBJ2-3, with a weak D call TRBD2 (5 bases). CDR1 is LGHNA, CDR2 YSLEER, per germline. Between the trimmed V and J ends, which lost 2 bases and 2 bases, there was a span of 11 bases. CDR3 length: 15 amino acids. For the CDR3, the DNA is TGCGCCAGCAGCCAAAACGGGGAAACCACAGATACGCAGTATTTT. This encodes CASSQNGETTDTQYF.

The rearrangement uses TRBV7-9 and TRBJ2-5; 12 bases are shared with TRBD2. J gave up 5 bases and V 4 bases, and 8 bases lay outside the gene matches. Germline V CDR1 and CDR2: SEHNR, FQNEAQ (reference sequence). The length of the CDR3 is 16 residues. The CDR3 DNA reads as TGTGCCAGCAGCTCATTAGCCGGGACTAGCGGGGAGACCCAGTACTTC. Its translation is CASSSLAGTSGETQYF.

The chain joins TRBV5-1 to TRBJ1-2; maybe TRBD1 (6 bases). V was clipped by 2 bases and J by 6 bases, with 14 bases between them. The CDR3 covers 14 residues. The germline gives CDR1 SGHRS, CDR2 YFSETQ. CDR3 DNA: TGCGCCAGCAGCTTTTACAGGGTTGAGGATGGCTACACCTTC. It encodes CASSFYRVEDGYTF. The full variable domain, with the rest looked up from reference TRBV5-1 and TRBJ1-2, is KAGVTQTPRYLIKTRGQQVTLSCSPISGHRSVSWYQQTPGQGLQFLFEYFSETQRNKGNFPGRFSGRQFSNSRSEMNVSTLELGDSALYLCASSFYRVEDGYTFGSGTRLTVV.

This clone was detected only a few times. The chain employs TRBV27 and TRBJ2-7; TRBD1 aligns across 10 bases. The CDR3 totals 14 residues. CDR1 and CDR2 from the germline V gene are MNHEY and SMNVEV (reference sequence). Unmatched junction bases numbered 0, after V lost 2 bases and J lost 2 bases. The CDR3 DNA reads as TGTGCCAGCAGTTTAGGACAGGGGGCCTACGAGCAGTACTTC. Protein: CASSLGQGAYEQYF.

In DNA, the CDR3 is TGCGCCAGCAGCCAAGAAGCCCGAGGGAGCGGGGGCCCAGATACGCAGTATTTT. As protein: CASSQEARGSGGPDTQYF. The genes are TRBV4-3 and TRBJ2-3, with 8 bases aligning to TRBD2. The V segment lost 0 bases and the J segment 4 bases; nucleotides outside the gene matches: 12. Germline loops: CDR1 LGHNA, CDR2 YSLEER. The CDR3 runs to 18 residues.

V and J are TRBV6-1 and TRBJ2-1; D call uncertain. The CDR3 spans 16 residues. Trimming removed 4 bases at V and 4 bases at J, with 17 bases between. In germline, CDR1 is MNHNS, CDR2 SASEGT. The CDR3: CASSALTHTFYNEQFF. As DNA, the CDR3 is TGTGCCAGCAGTGCCCTAACCCATACCTTTTACAATGAGCAGTTCTTC.

The V call is TRBV19, the J call TRBJ1-1; perhaps TRBD1 as D (5 bases). Germline V lookup: CDR1 LNHDA, CDR2 SQIVND (reference sequence). CDR3 length: 16 residues. V lost 7 bases, J lost 6 bases, and 24 bases lay in between. The chain's CDR3 is CASNTGVGSMYPEAFF. The DNA for the CDR3 is TGTGCCAGTAATACGGGGGTTGGAAGTATGTATCCTGAAGCTTTCTTT.

This chain links TRBV7-6 with TRBJ2-7; TRBD2 aligns across 8 bases. Trimming cost V 1 base and J 2 bases; bases outside gene matches: 10. Germline assignment: CDR1 SGHVS and CDR2 FNYEAQ. The CDR3 runs 17 residues. The CDR3 reads CASSLESGRAGAYEQYF. CDR3 DNA sequence: TGTGCCAGCAGCTTAGAGTCGGGGCGAGCGGGGGCCTACGAGCAGTACTTC. The complete variable domain, with remaining parts taken from reference TRBV7-6 and TRBJ2-7, reads GAGVSQSPRYKVTKRGQDVALRCDPISGHVSLYWYRQALGQGPEFLTYFNYEAQQDKSGLPNDRFSAERPEGSISTLTIQRTEQRDSAMYRCASSLESGRAGAYEQYFGPGTRLTVT.

In DNA form, the CDR3 reads TGTGCCAGCAGTCTCGGACAGGTTAGAGATACGCAGTATTTT. This translates into CASSLGQVRDTQYF. J is TRBJ2-3 and V is TRBV27; TRBD1 matches at 7 bases. V gave up 5 bases and J gave up 5 bases; unmatched junction bases: 7. The CDR3 runs 14 residues. Germline values: CDR1 MNHEY, CDR2 SMNVEV (reference sequence).

This rearrangement joins TRBV11-2 to TRBJ2-1; tentative D call: TRBD2 (6 bases). CDR3 length equals 14 residues. Per the germline V gene, CDR1 is SGHAT and CDR2 is FQNNGV. V lost 0 bases and J 3 bases, leaving 6 bases between the germline ends. The CDR3 DNA reads as TGTGCCAGCAGCTTAGAGGGGGGCTACAATGAGCAGTTCTTC. Translating it yields CASSLEGGYNEQFF. Filled out from reference TRBV11-2 and TRBJ2-1, the complete variable domain reads EAGVAQSPRYKIIEKRQSVAFWCNPISGHATLYWYQQILGQGPKLLIQFQNNGVVDDSQLPKDRFSAERLKGVDSTLKIQPAKLEDSAVYLCASSLEGGYNEQFFGPGTRLTVL.

The chain recombines TRBV19 with TRBJ2-1; D remains ambiguous. Germline V gives CDR1 LNHDA, CDR2 SQIVND (reference sequence). Trimming shortened V by 0 bases and J by 7 bases, and 10 bases separated the two germline ends. The CDR3 length is 14 residues. CDR3 in amino acids: CASSIEAQTNEQFF. CDR3 DNA sequence: TGTGCCAGTAGTATAGAGGCACAGACGAATGAGCAGTTCTTC.

The rearrangement links TRBV7-2 to TRBJ2-7, with D perhaps matching TRBD2 (6 bases). This CDR3 comprises 13 residues. V was clipped by 5 bases and J by 3 bases, with 11 bases between them. Per germline, CDR1 SGHTA and CDR2 FQGNSA. CDR3 protein: CASSPAGFYEQYF. The CDR3, as DNA: TGTGCCAGCAGCCCCGCGGGATTCTACGAGCAGTACTTC.

V gene TRBV14 combines with J gene TRBJ2-1; D call uncertain. Germline loops: CDR1 SGHDN, CDR2 FVKESK. The CDR3 contains 18 residues. V dropped 0 bases and J dropped 0 bases, with 15 bases sitting between them. DNA for the CDR3: TGTGCCAGCAGCCAAGATCATCCGGTTGGGCCCTCCTACAATGAGCAGTTCTTC. It is translated as CASSQDHPVGPSYNEQFF. Full variable domain (outside the CDR3, taken from reference TRBV14 and TRBJ2-1): EAGVTQFPSHSVIEKGQTVTLRCDPISGHDNLYWYRRVMGKEIKFLLHFVKESKQDESGMPNNRFLAERTGGTYSTLKVQPAELEDSGVYFCASSQDHPVGPSYNEQFFGPGTRLTVL.

Turning to this clone: The same CDR3 also results from other DNA sequences found in this sample. The V gene is TRBV6-6, the J gene TRBJ2-5; D is undetermined. Germline CDR1 MNHNY, CDR2 SVGAGI (reference sequence). The CDR3 covers 13 residues. With 2 bases removed from V and 5 bases from J, the gap between germline ends came to 9 bases. The CDR3 region is CASSYRLGETQYF. CDR3 nucleotides: TGTGCCAGCAGTTACCGTCTTGGGGAGACCCAGTACTTC.

This chain connects TRBV6-5 to TRBJ1-4; 8 nucleotides line up with TRBD1. There are 14 residues in the CDR3. V gave up 7 bases and J gave up 8 bases; unmatched junction bases: 9. Germline-derived CDR1 and CDR2 are MNHEY and SVGAGI. CDR3 region: CASTKDRVGEKLFF. CDR3 bases: TGTGCCAGCACCAAGGACAGGGTGGGAGAAAAACTGTTTTTT.

This clone has a single count. The chain uses TRBV19 and TRBJ1-5, with D tentatively TRBD1 (5 bases). The CDR3 loop spans 16 amino acids. Trimming pared 3 bases from V and 4 bases from J, leaving 16 bases between. Germline V lookup: CDR1 LNHDA, CDR2 SQIVND (reference sequence). This chain's CDR3 is CASSMTADRGNQPQHF. CDR3 in DNA: TGTGCCAGTAGTATGACGGCTGATAGGGGAAATCAGCCCCAGCATTTT.

This clone was seen just once. The V gene is TRBV5-1, the J gene TRBJ2-5; TRBD1 agrees at 9 bases. The CDR3 is 15 residues long. V trimming: 4 bases; J trimming: 0 bases; junction bases outside the gene matches: 4. Germline CDR1 reads SGHRS; CDR2 reads YFSETQ. The CDR3 spells CASSKDRGYQETQYF. The CDR3, as DNA: TGCGCCAGCAGCAAAGACAGGGGGTACCAAGAGACCCAGTACTTC.

The chain has TRBV4-3 and TRBJ2-1, with D perhaps matching TRBD2 (5 bases). Trimming took 0 bases from V and 0 from J, leaving 15 bases between them. CDR3 length: 18 amino acids. Germline V CDR1 and CDR2: LGHNA, YSLEER. In DNA form, the CDR3 reads TGCGCCAGCAGCCAAGAGCCTAGCTCTACGAGCTCCTACAATGAGCAGTTCTTC. Translating gives CASSQEPSSTSSYNEQFF.

The V and J genes are TRBV6-5 and TRBJ1-4, with D maybe TRBD1 (5 bases). The V gene lost 0 bases and the J gene lost 6 bases, with 14 bases spanning the gap. The CDR3 spans 16 residues. Germline assignment: CDR1 MNHEY and CDR2 SVGAGI. This CDR3 is CASSYSGRADDEKLFF. CDR3 nucleotide sequence: TGTGCCAGCAGTTACTCTGGCAGGGCAGATGATGAAAAACTGTTTTTT.

This chain joins TRBV11-3 and TRBJ2-1, with 12 bases aligning to TRBD1. The germline V gene encodes CDR1 SGHNT and CDR2 YENEEA. Trimming took 1 base from V and 7 from J; bases not matched to a gene: 5. CDR3 length: 16 residues. CDR3 residues: CASSLAGTGGGNEQFF. The CDR3 nucleotides read TGTGCCAGCAGCTTAGCCGGGACAGGGGGCGGAAATGAGCAGTTCTTC.

This sequence joins TRBV9 and TRBJ2-1; a weak D match, TRBD1 (6 bases). Trimming removed 4 bases from V and 7 bases from J, with 12 bases in between. The CDR3 has 13 amino acids. The germline gives CDR1 SGDLS, CDR2 YYNGEE. The DNA of the CDR3 is TGTGCCAGCAGCTCACATCAGGGGAATGAGCAGTTCTTC. This encodes CASSSHQGNEQFF. The whole variable domain, filled in from reference TRBV9 and TRBJ2-1, reads DSGVTQTPKHLITATGQRVTLRCSPRSGDLSVYWYQQSLDQGLQFLIQYYNGEERAKGNILERFSAQQFPDLHSELNLSSLELGDSALYFCASSSHQGNEQFFGPGTRLTVL.

This clone was picked up a small number of times. This chain links TRBV7-9 with TRBJ1-2, with 9 bases aligning to TRBD1. The CDR3 loop spans 15 amino acids. V trimming: 2 bases; J trimming: 2 bases; junction bases outside the gene matches: 3. Germline lookup yields CDR1 SEHNR and CDR2 FQNEAQ (reference sequence). Written as DNA, the CDR3 is TGTGCCAGCAGCTTAAGCGGACAGGGGAACTATGGCTACACCTTC. It is translated as CASSLSGQGNYGYTF.

As concerns this clone: The junction differs from germline at one of its ends, possibly a read error. This chain connects TRBV7-7 to TRBJ2-5; D ambiguous. This CDR3 contains 13 residues. CDR1 is SSHAT, CDR2 FNYEAQ, per germline (reference sequence). CDR3 sequence: CASSLVGLETQYF. The CDR3 DNA follows: TGTGCTAGCAGCTTAGTTGGGTTGGAGACCCAGTACTTC. Looking up the rest from reference TRBV7-7 and TRBJ2-5 gives the full variable domain: GAGVSQSPRYKVTKRGQDVTLRCDPISSHATLYWYQQALGQGPEFLTYFNYEAQPDKSGLPSDRFSAERPEGSISTLTIQRTEQRDSAMYRCASSLVGLETQYFGPGTRLLVL.

The rearrangement uses TRBV30 and TRBJ1-4, with 8 positions matching TRBD1. The trim removed 1 base at V and 0 bases at J, leaving 4 bases unmatched. CDR3 size: 16 residues. CDR1 GTSNPN and CDR2 SVGIG come from the germline V gene (reference sequence). The CDR3 region has the DNA TGTGCCTGGAGTGCAGGGGGCGTGTCAACTAATGAAAAACTGTTTTTT. Amino acids: CAWSAGGVSTNEKLFF.

The sample holds one count of this clone. The chain is built from TRBV30 and TRBJ2-1; D remains unclear. The CDR3 is made up of 15 amino acids. Per germline, CDR1 GTSNPN and CDR2 SVGIG (reference sequence). V was trimmed by 3 bases and J by 0 bases, leaving 12 bases between them. The CDR3: CAWRGSKSSYNEQFF. The CDR3 coding sequence is TGTGCCTGGAGGGGTAGCAAGAGCTCCTACAATGAGCAGTTCTTC.

This rearrangement joins TRBV11-2 to TRBJ2-1; possible D gene TRBD1, 5 bases. The germline gives CDR1 SGHAT, CDR2 FQNNGV. The CDR3 extends over 15 amino acids. V lost 4 bases and J 8 bases, leaving 18 bases between the germline ends. The CDR3 loop reads CASSSFRQSDYEQFF. In nucleotides, the CDR3 is TGTGCCAGCAGCTCCTTCCGACAGTCAGATTATGAGCAGTTCTTC. The whole variable domain, filled in from reference TRBV11-2 and TRBJ2-1, reads EAGVAQSPRYKIIEKRQSVAFWCNPISGHATLYWYQQILGQGPKLLIQFQNNGVVDDSQLPKDRFSAERLKGVDSTLKIQPAKLEDSAVYLCASSSFRQSDYEQFFGPGTRLTVL.

V is TRBV6-1 and J is TRBJ1-5; 8 positions agree with TRBD1. J gave up 6 bases and V 2 bases, and 3 bases lay outside the gene matches. Germline V gives CDR1 MNHNS, CDR2 SASEGT. The CDR3 is 14 amino acids. CDR3 sequence reads: CASSEQGARQPQHF. DNA for the CDR3: TGTGCCAGCAGTGAACAGGGGGCTCGTCAGCCCCAGCATTTT.

The chain joins TRBV6-5 to TRBJ1-2; D unclear. This CDR3 contains 12 residues. Germline loops: CDR1 MNHEY, CDR2 SVGAGI. Trimming pared 6 bases from V and 5 bases from J, leaving 10 bases between. CDR3: CASSPGAYGYTF. CDR3 coding DNA: TGTGCCAGCAGCCCCGGCGCGTATGGCTACACCTTC.

The chain couples TRBV6-5 to TRBJ1-6; maybe TRBD1 (5 bases). Trimming pared 7 bases from V and 3 bases from J, leaving 13 bases between. Germline CDR1 is MNHEY and CDR2 is SVGAGI. This CDR3 is built from 15 residues. CDR3 amino acids: CASKRRADYNSPLHF. In DNA, the CDR3 is TGTGCCAGCAAACGCAGGGCTGACTATAATTCACCCCTCCACTTT.